This TCR beta chain was captured by sequencing in a study of T cells expressing NK-cell markers. In the study overall: TCR beta repertoires came from sorted CD3+CD56+NKG2C+, CD3+CD56+NKG2C- and CD3+CD56-NKG2C+ T cells. Of eight sequenced donors, seven were HCMV-seropositive and one HCMV-seronegative.

CDR1 is SEHNR and CDR2 is FQNEAQ in the germline V gene (reference sequence). The CDR3 has 15 amino acids. TCRdb re-called the 5' RACE reads, yielding one record per CDR3 amino acid sequence without DNA. The sample data list roughly 450,000 distinct CDR3 sequences. Material: blood T cells: a sorted CD56 or NKG2C T cell subset, CD4+ or CD8+ T cells, or bulk PBMC T cells (not recorded which). The chain links TRBV7-9 to TRBJ2-1; the TCRdb call, TRBD2, lacks DNA for checking. The clonotype comes from a woman aged 45-60 years in good health. The CDR3 sequence: CASSLGLAVINEQFF.